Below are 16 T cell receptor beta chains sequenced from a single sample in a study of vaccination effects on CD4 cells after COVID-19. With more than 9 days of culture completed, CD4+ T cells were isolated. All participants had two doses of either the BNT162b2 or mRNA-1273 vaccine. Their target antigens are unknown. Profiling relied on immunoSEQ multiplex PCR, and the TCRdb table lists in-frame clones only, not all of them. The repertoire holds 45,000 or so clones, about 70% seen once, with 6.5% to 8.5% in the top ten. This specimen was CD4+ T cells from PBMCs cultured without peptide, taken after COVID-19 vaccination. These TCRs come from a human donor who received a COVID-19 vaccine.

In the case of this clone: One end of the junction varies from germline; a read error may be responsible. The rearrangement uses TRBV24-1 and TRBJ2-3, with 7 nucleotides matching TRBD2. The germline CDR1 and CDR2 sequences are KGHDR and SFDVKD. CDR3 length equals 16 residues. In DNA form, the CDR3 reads TGTGCCACCAGTGATTTCGCTAGCGGAGGTACAGGTACGCAGTATTTT. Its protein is CATSDFASGGTGTQYF.

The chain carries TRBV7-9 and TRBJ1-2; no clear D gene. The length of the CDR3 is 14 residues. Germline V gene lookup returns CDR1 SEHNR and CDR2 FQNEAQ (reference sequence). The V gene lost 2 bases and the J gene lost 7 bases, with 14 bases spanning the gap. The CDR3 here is CASSLPQAGGGYTF. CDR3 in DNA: TGTGCCAGCAGCTTACCCCAGGCAGGTGGTGGCTACACCTTC.

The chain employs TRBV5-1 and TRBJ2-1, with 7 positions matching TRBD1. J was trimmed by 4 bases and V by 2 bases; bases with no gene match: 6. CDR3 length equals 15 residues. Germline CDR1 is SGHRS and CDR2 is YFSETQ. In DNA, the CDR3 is TGCGCCAGCAGCTTAGCCGGGACAGAGTACAATGAGCAGTTCTTC. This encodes CASSLAGTEYNEQFF.

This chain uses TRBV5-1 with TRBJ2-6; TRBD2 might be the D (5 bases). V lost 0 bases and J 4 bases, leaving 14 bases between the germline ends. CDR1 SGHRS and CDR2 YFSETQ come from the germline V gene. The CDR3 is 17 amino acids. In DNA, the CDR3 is TGCGCCAGCAGCTTGGGAAGCGGACGGGCCGGGGCCAACGTCCTGACTTTC. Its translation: CASSLGSGRAGANVLTF.

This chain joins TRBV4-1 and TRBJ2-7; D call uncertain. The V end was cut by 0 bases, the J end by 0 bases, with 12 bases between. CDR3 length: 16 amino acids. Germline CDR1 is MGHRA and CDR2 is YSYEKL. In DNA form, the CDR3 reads TGCGCCAGCAGCCAAGATCTTGTGGGTTCCTCCTACGAGCAGTACTTC. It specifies CASSQDLVGSSYEQYF.

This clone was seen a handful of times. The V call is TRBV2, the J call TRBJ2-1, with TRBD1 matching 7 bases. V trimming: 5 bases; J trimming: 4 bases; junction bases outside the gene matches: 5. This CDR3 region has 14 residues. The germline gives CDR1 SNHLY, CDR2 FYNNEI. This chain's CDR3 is CASSTGASYNEQFF. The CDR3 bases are TGTGCCAGCAGTACAGGGGCTTCATACAATGAGCAGTTCTTC.

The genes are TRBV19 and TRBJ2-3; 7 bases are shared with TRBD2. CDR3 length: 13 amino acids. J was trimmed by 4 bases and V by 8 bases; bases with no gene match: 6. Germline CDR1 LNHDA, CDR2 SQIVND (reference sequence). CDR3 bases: TGTGCCAGTGGGGCTAGCGGAGCAGATACGCAGTATTTT. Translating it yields CASGASGADTQYF.

The CDR3 sequence: CATSTSGTYGYTF. The CDR3 nucleotides are TGTGCCACCAGCACCTCCGGGACCTATGGCTACACCTTC. This rearrangement joins TRBV15 to TRBJ1-2; tentative D call: TRBD1 (5 bases). The CDR3 totals 13 residues. The V gene's germline CDR1 is LNHNV and CDR2 YYDKDF (reference sequence). Between the trimmed V and J ends, which lost 4 bases and 4 bases, there was a span of 10 bases.

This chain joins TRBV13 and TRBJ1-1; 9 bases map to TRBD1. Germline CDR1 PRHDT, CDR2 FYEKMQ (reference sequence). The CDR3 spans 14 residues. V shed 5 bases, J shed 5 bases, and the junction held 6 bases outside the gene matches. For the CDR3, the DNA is TGTGCCAGCAGCCTCGGGACAGGGAGGACTGAAGCTTTCTTT. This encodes CASSLGTGRTEAFF. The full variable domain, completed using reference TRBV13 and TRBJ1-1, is AAGVIQSPRHLIKEKRETATLKCYPIPRHDTVYWYQQGPGQDPQFLISFYEKMQSDKGSIPDRFSAQQFSDYHSELNMSSLELGDSALYFCASSLGTGRTEAFFGQGTRLTVV.

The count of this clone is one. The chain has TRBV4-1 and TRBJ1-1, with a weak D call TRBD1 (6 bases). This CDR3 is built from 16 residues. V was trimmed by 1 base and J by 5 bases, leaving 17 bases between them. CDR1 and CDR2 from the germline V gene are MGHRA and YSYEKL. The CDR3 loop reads CASSQVGYGRGTEAFF. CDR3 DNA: TGCGCCAGCAGCCAAGTCGGGTACGGAAGGGGGACTGAAGCTTTCTTT.

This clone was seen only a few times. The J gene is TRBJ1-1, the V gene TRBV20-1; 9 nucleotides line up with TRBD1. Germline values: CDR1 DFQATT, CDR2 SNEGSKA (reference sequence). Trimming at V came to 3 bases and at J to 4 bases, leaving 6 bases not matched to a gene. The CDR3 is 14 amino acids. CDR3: CSASGTGMVTEAFF. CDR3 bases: TGCAGTGCTAGTGGGACAGGGATGGTCACTGAAGCTTTCTTT.

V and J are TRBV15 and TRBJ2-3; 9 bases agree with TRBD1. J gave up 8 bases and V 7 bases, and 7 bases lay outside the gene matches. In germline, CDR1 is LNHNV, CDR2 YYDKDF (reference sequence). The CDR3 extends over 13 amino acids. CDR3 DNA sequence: TGTGCCACCAAAAGGGTGACAGGGGGTACGCAGTATTTT. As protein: CATKRVTGGTQYF.

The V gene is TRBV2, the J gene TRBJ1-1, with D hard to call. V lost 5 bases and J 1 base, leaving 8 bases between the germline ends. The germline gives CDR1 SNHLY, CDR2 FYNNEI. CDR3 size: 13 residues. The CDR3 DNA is TGTGCCAGCAGTTCTTTGGAGAACACTGAAGCTTTCTTT. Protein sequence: CASSSLENTEAFF.

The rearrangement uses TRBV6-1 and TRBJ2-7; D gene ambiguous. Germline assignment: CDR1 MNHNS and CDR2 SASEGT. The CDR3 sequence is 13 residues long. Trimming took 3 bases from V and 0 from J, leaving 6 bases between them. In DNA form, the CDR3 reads TGTGCCAGCAGTGATATAAACTCCTACGAGCAGTACTTC. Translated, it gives CASSDINSYEQYF.

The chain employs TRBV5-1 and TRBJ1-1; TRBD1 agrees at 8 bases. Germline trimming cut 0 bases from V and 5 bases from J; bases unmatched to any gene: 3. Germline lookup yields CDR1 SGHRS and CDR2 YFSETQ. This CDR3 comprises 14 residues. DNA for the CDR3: TGCGCCAGCAGCTTGGGACAGGGGAAAACTGAAGCTTTCTTT. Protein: CASSLGQGKTEAFF.

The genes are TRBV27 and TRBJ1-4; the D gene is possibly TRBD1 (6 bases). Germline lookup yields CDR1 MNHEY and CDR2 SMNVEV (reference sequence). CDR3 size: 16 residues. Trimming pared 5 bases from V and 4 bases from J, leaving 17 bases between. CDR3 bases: TGTGCCAGCAGTCCTATCCACGGACAGCATAATGAAAAACTGTTTTTT. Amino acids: CASSPIHGQHNEKLFF. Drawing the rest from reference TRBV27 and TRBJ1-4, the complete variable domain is EAQVTQNPRYLITVTGKKLTVTCSQNMNHEYMSWYRQDPGLGLRQIYYSMNVEVTDKGDVPEGYKVSRKEKRNFPLILESPSPNQTSLYFCASSPIHGQHNEKLFFGSGTQLSVL.